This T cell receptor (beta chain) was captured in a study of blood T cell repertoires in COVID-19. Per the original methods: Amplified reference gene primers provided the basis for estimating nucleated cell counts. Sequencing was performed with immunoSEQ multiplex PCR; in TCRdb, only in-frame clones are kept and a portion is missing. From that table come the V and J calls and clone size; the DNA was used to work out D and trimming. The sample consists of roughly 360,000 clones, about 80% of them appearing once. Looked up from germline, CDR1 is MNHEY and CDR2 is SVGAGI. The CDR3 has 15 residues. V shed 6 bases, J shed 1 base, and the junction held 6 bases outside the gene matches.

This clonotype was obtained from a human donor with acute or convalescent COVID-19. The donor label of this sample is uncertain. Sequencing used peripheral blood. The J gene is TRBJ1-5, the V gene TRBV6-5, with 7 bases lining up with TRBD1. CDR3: CASRNRGNSNQPQHF. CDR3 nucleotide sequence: TGTGCCAGCAGAAACAGGGGAAACAGCAATCAGCCCCAGCATTTT.